The following is a TCR beta chain sequence with its context. What it binds is not known. Gene names are the mouse ones. The DNA ends 1 residue before the CDR3 does, and the rest of the CDR3 is filled in from the germline J gene. The germline V gene has CDR1 SGHSA and CDR2 FRNQAP. The CDR3 loop spans 14 amino acids. Trimming removed 0 bases from V and 0 bases from J, with 5 bases in between. These data belong to a study of tissue T cells after allogeneic stem cell transplantation. Overall study findings and caveats: The patient cohort was small and clinically heterogeneous, with limited sampling depth. The study did not identify alloreactive or antigen-specific tissue TCRs, and some clones might be persisting host cells.

The protocol was immunoSEQ multiplex PCR, while the TCRdb copy is restricted to in-frame clones and leaves out a portion. Counted here are 1,400 to 1,500 clones, approximately 50% occurring once; the ten biggest clones make up around 30%. Time point: mouse harvest day 14 after allogeneic transplant. Tail vein injection delivered 10^7 T-cell-depleted bone marrow cells and 10^6 splenic CD5+ T cells. The sample taken for sequencing was liver tissue. This chain links TRBV16 with TRBJ1-2; D unresolved. The receptor was derived from a female BALB/c mouse given C57BL/6 T cells with graft-versus-host disease after an allogeneic hematopoietic cell transplant. CDR3 bases read: TGTGCAAGCAGCTTAGATACAGCAAACTCCGACTACACC. Encoded protein: CASSLDTANSDYT. The whole CDR3 sequence reads CASSLDTANSDYTF.